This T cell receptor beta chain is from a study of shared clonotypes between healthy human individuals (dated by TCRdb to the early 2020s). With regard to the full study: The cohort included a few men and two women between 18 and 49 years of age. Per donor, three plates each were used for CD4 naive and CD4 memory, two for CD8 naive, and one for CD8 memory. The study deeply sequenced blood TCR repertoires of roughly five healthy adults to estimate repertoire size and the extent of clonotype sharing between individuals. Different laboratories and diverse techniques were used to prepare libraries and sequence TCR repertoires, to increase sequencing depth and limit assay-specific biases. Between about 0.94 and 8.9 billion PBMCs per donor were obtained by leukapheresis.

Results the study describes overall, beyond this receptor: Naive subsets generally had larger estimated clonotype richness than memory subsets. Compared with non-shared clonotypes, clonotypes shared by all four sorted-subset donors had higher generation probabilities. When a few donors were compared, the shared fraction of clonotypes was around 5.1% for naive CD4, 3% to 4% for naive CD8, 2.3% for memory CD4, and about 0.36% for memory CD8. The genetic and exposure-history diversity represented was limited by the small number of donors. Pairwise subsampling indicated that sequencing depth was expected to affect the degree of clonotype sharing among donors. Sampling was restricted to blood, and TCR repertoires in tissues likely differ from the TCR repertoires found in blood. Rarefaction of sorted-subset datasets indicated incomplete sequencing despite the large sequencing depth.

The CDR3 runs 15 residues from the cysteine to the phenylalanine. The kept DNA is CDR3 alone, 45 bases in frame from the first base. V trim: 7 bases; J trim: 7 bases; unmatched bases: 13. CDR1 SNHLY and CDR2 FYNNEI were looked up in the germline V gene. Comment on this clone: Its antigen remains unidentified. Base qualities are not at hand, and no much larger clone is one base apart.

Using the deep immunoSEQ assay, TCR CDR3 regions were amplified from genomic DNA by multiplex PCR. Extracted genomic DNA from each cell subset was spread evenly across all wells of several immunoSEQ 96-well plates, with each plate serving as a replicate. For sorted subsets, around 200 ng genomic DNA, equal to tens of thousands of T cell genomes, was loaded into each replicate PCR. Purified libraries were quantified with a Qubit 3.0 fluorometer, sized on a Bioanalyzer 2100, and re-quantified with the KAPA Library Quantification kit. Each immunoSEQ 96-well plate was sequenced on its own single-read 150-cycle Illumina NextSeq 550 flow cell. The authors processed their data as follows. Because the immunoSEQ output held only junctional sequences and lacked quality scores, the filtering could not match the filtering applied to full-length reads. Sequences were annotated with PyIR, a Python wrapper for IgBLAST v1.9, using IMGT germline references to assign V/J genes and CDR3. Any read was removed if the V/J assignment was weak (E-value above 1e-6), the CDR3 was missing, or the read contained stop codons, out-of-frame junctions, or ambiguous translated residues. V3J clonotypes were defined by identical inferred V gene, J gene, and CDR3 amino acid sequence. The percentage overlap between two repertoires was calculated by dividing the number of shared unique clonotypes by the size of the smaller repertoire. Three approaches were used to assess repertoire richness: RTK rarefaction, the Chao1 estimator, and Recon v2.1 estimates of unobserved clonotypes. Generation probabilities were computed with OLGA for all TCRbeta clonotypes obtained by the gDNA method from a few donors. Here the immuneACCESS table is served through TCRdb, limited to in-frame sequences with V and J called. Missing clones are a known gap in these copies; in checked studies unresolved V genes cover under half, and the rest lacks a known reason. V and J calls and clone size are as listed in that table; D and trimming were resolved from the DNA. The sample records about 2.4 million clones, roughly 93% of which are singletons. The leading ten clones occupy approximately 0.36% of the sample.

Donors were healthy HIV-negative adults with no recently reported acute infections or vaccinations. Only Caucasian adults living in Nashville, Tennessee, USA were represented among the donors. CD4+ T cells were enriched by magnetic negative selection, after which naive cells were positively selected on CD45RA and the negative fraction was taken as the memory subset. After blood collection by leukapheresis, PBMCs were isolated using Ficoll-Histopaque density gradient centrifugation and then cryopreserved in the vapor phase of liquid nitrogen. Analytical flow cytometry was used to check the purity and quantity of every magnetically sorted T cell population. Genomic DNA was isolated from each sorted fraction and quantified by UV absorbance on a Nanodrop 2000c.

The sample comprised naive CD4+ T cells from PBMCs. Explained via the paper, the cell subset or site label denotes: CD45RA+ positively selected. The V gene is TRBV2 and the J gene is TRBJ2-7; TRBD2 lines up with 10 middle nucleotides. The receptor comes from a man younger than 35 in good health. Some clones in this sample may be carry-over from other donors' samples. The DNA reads TGTGCCAGCACACGTAGCGGGAGGACTTCTTGGGAGCAGTACTTC. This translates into CASTRSGRTSWEQYF.